One T cell receptor (beta chain) is described in this entry. Antigen specificity is unknown. This entry belongs to a study of cytomegalovirus exposure and HLA in healthy donors. Regarding the study as a whole: It was confirmed in vitro that a few of the CMV-associated chains were specific for CMV antigens.

The germline V gene encodes CDR1 SGHRS and CDR2 YFSETQ. This CDR3 is built from 17 residues. Trimming left V 0 bases short and J 0 bases short, with 13 bases between. The method was immunoSEQ multiplex PCR; TCRdb's version includes in-frame clones alone and lacks a portion of them. Of a few hundred thousand clones listed, approximately 90% were seen once; the top ten hold approximately 1%. While the first cohort had 600 to 800 subjects, the donors belonged to the separate validation cohort of 100 to 150 subjects. Sequenced: PBMCs. The TCR sequence derives from a young woman in good health and CMV-seronegative. V gene TRBV5-1 combines with J gene TRBJ1-3; D unclear. CDR3 in amino acids: CASSLVGTHNSGNTIYF. DNA for the CDR3: TGCGCCAGCAGCTTGGTGGGCACACATAACTCTGGAAACACCATATATTTT.